These 10 T cell receptor beta chains came from one sample sequenced in a study of molecular identifiers for immune sequencing clone quantification. TCRdb independently ran MiXCR on the PCR reads; one entry per CDR3 protein. The sample has roughly 300,000 distinct CDR3 sequences, roughly a quarter seen once. The sample comprised naive CD8+ T cells from blood, with Jurkat cell RNA spiked in. Subset here: FACS-sorted CD8+CD4-CCR7+CD45RA+ naive T cells. The origin of the receptors is a human donor in good health. Some libraries in this study had Jurkat cell RNA spiked in.

In its sample, this clonotype was seen many times. The rearrangement links TRBV4-3 to TRBJ1-2; D unresolved. From germline, CDR1 is LGHNA and CDR2 YSLEER. The CDR3 spans 13 residues. The V end was cut by 4 bases, the J end by 4 bases, with 10 bases between. The CDR3 is CASSPERSYGYTF. The CDR3 DNA sequence: TGCGCCAGCAGCCCAGAGCGGAGCTATGGCTACACCTTC.

With respect to this clonotype: This could be a read error, since a much larger clone is one nucleotide away. The genes are TRBV20-1 and TRBJ2-4; weak D call: TRBD1 (5 bases). Germline V gene lookup returns CDR1 DFQATT and CDR2 SNEGSKA (reference sequence). V gave up 1 base and J gave up 1 base, with 14 bases separating them. The CDR3 sequence is 16 residues long. CDR3 protein: CSARGSQGLAKNIQYF. CDR3 DNA: TGCAGTGCTAGAGGTTCCCAGGGCCTGGCCAAAAACATTCAGTACTTC.

This clonotype showed up just a few times. The J gene is TRBJ1-4, the V gene TRBV6-5; D may be TRBD1 (6 bases). The CDR3 runs to 15 residues. From germline, CDR1 is MNHEY and CDR2 SVGAGI. V was clipped by 2 bases and J by 2 bases, with 9 bases between them. The CDR3 loop is CASSYVGGTNEKLFF. The CDR3 coding sequence is TGTGCCAGCAGTTACGTGGGGGGCACTAATGAAAAACTGTTTTTT.

This clonotype turned up a few times. V gene TRBV6-5 combines with J gene TRBJ2-7; D is unclear. V shed 5 bases and J shed 0 bases, with 8 bases lying between them. The CDR3 sequence is 13 residues long. CDR1 is MNHEY and CDR2 is SVGAGI in the germline V gene. This CDR3 is CASSHQSSYEQYF. The CDR3 coding sequence is TGTGCCAGCAGTCACCAAAGCTCCTACGAGCAGTACTTC.

This clonotype was observed at least ten times. The chain links TRBV5-1 to TRBJ2-7; maybe TRBD2 (6 bases). CDR3 size: 14 residues. Germline V gene lookup returns CDR1 SGHRS and CDR2 YFSETQ. V was clipped by 4 bases and J by 2 bases, with 13 bases between them. The CDR3 coding sequence is TGCGCCAGCAGCACGGCGGGACCGACCTACGAGCAGTACTTC. It codes for CASSTAGPTYEQYF. Looking up the rest from reference TRBV5-1 and TRBJ2-7 gives the full variable domain: KAGVTQTPRYLIKTRGQQVTLSCSPISGHRSVSWYQQTPGQGLQFLFEYFSETQRNKGNFPGRFSGRQFSNSRSEMNVSTLELGDSALYLCASSTAGPTYEQYFGPGTRLTVT.

This clonotype was seen once. Germline and junction disagree at one end, which may indicate a read error. V gene TRBV7-9 combines with J gene TRBJ2-3, with TRBD2 identical over 10 bases. Germline CDR1 and CDR2: SEHNR and FQNEAQ (reference sequence). CDR3 length equals 14 residues. The CDR3 region has the DNA TGCGCCAGCAGTCCTAGCGGGAGTTTAGATACGCAGTGTTTT. Translation gives CASSPSGSLDTQCF.

There are many counts of this clonotype. The chain joins TRBV20-1 to TRBJ1-2, with D uncertain. V was pared by 0 bases and J by 4 bases, with 12 bases between. CDR1 is DFQATT, CDR2 SNEGSKA, per germline (reference sequence). The CDR3 is 14 amino acids. The CDR3 DNA reads as TGCAGTGCTAGAGATCCTGTCGGGATCTATGGCTACACCTTC. Translation: CSARDPVGIYGYTF.

Notes on this clonotype: Possible read error: a much larger clone is one base away. The J gene is TRBJ2-3, the V gene TRBV7-9, with D perhaps matching TRBD2 (6 bases). The CDR3 is 14 amino acids. CDR1 and CDR2 (germline): SEHNR, FQNEAQ (reference sequence). The CDR3 is CASSPVGPGDAQYF. The CDR3 DNA reads as TGTGCCAGCAGCCCAGTGGGGCCGGGAGATGCGCAGTATTTT. Combining the CDR3 with reference TRBV7-9 and TRBJ2-3 gives the whole variable domain DTGVSQNPRHKITKRGQNVTFRCDPISEHNRLYWYRQTLGQGPEFLTYFQNEAQLEKSRLLSDRFSAERPKGSFSTLEIQRTEQGDSAMYLCASSPVGPGDAQYFGPGTRLTVL.

J is TRBJ2-1 and V is TRBV7-3; 9 nucleotides agree with TRBD1. This CDR3 has 15 amino acids. V gave up 4 bases and J gave up 3 bases; unmatched junction bases: 4. In germline, CDR1 is SGHTA, CDR2 FQGTGA. The DNA for the CDR3 is TGTGCCAGCAGCTCGACAGGGGGGGACTACAATGAGCAGTTCTTC. It yields the protein CASSSTGGDYNEQFF.

This clonotype appeared a few times. Written as DNA, the CDR3 is TGTGCCAGCAGTTTCCCTATGAACACAGATACGCAGTATTTT. This codes for CASSFPMNTDTQYF. The chain recombines TRBV6-2 or TRBV6-3 with TRBJ2-3; no definite D call. The CDR3 loop spans 14 amino acids. The germline gives CDR1 MNHEY, CDR2 SVGEGT. Trimming left V 4 bases short and J 2 bases short, with 10 bases between.